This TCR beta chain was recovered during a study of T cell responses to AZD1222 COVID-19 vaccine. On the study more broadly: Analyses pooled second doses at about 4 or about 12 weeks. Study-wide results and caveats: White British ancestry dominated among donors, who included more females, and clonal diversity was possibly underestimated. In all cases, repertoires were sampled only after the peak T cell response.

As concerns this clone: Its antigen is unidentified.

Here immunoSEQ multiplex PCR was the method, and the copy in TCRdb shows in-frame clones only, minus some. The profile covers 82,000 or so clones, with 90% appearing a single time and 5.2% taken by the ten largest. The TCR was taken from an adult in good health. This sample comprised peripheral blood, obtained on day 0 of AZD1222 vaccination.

The CDR3 region has the DNA TGTGCCAGCAGTCCCCACGGGGAGGGGAACTATGGCTACACCTTC. It specifies CASSPHGEGNYGYTF. V is TRBV6-6 and J is TRBJ1-2, with a weak D call TRBD1 (5 bases). The CDR3 has 15 amino acids. The V gene's germline CDR1 is MNHNY and CDR2 SVGAGI (reference sequence). The V end was cut by 5 bases, the J end by 2 bases, with 15 bases between.